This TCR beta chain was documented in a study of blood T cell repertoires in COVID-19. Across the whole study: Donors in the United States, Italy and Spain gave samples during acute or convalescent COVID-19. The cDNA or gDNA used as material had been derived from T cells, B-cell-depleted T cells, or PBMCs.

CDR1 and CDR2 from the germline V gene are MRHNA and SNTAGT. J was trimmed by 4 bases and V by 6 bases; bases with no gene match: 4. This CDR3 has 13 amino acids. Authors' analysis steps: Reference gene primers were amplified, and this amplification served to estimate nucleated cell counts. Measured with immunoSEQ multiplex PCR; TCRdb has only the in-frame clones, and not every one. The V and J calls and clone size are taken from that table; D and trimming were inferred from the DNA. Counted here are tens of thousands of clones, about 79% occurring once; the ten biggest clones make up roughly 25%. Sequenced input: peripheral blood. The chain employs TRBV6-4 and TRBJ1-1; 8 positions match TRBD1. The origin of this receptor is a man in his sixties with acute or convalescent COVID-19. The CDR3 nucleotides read TGTGCCAGCAGACGGACAGGGAGCACTGAAGCTTTCTTT. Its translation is CASRRTGSTEAFF.